This T cell receptor (beta chain) stems from a study of radiotherapy plus CTLA-4 blockade in lung cancer. The assay was immunoSEQ multiplex PCR, and TCRdb's table has in-frame clones only and misses some. Among some 110,000 clones, nearly 80% were seen once, and the ten largest hold 5.2%. Patients in the study, people with chemo-refractory metastatic non-small-cell lung cancer, received focal radiation plus ipilimumab CTLA-4 blockade. Study observations and caveats: Following radiotherapy plus ipilimumab, tumor-derived TCR clones expanded in the blood. Dynamics of early blood T cell clones, together with interferon-beta, were reportedly the best predictors of response.

Details on this clone: Its antigen is not known.

The CDR3 contains 15 residues. V shed 2 bases, J shed 2 bases, and the junction held 3 bases outside the gene matches. From germline, CDR1 is MNHEY and CDR2 SMNVEV (reference sequence). The clonotype was recovered from a human donor with non-small cell lung cancer who had a partial response to radiotherapy plus ipilimumab. Sequencing used peripheral blood, obtained from a patient treated with radiotherapy plus ipilimumab. The chain is built from TRBV27 and TRBJ2-7; 10 positions match TRBD1. The CDR3 loop reads CASSLRDRGPYEQYV. The CDR3 nucleotides are TGTGCCAGCAGTTTAAGGGACAGGGGACCCTACGAGCAGTACGTC.